This T cell receptor (beta chain) was captured by sequencing in a study of PD-1 blockade in classical Hodgkin lymphoma. Broader study findings: Baseline TCR diversity was reportedly lower in newly diagnosed patients than healthy donors. TCR diversity rose significantly by C4D1 in CD4+ but not CD8+ cells.

Time point meaning: cycle 4 day 1 (C4D1), after around six weeks of nivolumab. Each of the patients experienced relapse following autologous stem cell transplantation, and their brentuximab vedotin exposure differed. Magnetic negative selection was used to purify CD4+ T cells from PBMCs that had been thawed. The data were produced by immunoSEQ multiplex PCR, yet TCRdb's version contains in-frame clones alone and is incomplete. The sample lists 15,000 to 25,000 clones, 75% to 90% occurring once. A word on this clone: Its cognate antigen is unknown.

This TCR came from a human donor with classical Hodgkin lymphoma. The specimen comprised CD4+ T cells from blood, sampled before the fourth cycle of nivolumab.

The CDR3 loop is CASSPPITYNEQFF. The CDR3, as DNA: TGTGCCAGCAGTCCGCCGATCACCTACAATGAGCAGTTCTTC. This chain uses TRBV28 with TRBJ2-1, with D uncertain. There are 14 residues in the CDR3. Germline CDR1 and CDR2: MDHEN and SYDVKM. V lost 5 bases, J lost 2 bases, and 10 bases lay in between.